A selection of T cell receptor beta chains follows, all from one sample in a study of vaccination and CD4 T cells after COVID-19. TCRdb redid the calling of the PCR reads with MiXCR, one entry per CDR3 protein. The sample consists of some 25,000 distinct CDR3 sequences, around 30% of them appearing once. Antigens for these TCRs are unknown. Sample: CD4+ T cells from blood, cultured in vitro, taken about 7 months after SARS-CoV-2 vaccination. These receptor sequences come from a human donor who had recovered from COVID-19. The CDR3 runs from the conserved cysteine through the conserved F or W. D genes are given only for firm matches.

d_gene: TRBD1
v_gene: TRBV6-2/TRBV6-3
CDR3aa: CASTDRANDGYTF

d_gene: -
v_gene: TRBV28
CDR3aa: CASSGGFYWTYQHF

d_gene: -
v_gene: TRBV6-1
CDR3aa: CASSEGQPYNEQFF

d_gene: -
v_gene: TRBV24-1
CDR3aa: CATSEDSTGELFF

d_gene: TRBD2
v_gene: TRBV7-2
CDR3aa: CASSSFSGRAYEQYF

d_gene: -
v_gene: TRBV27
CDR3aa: CASSFRNQPQHF

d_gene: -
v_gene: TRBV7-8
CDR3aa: CASSLVAAFQNSPLHF

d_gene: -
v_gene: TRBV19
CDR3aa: CASSTSKETQYF

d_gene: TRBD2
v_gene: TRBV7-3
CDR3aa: CASSSRPGLARTEQFF

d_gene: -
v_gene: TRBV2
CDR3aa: CASRGTSHYGYTF

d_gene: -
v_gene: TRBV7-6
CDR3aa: CASSLASGDGNIQYF

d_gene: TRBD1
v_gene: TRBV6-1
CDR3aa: CASTTPTGGGNQPQHF

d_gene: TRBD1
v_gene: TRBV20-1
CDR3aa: CSARDLAGGQLNTEAFF

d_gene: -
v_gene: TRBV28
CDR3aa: CASSPRDFKETQYF

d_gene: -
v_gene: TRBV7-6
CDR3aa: CASSLGGHEQFF

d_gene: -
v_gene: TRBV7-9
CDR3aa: CASSLEVGGARYEQYF

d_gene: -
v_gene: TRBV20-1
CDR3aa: CSVIVNTGELFF

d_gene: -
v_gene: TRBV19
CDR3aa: CASSKVWVPGDHGYTF

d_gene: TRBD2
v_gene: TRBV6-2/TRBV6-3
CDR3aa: CASSSGGGTGANVLTF

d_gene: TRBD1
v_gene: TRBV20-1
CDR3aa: CSAIRGDRGNQPQHF

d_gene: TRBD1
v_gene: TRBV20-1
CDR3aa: CSASLGQGYGYTF

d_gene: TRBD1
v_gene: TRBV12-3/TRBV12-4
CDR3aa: CASSLGQYLQPQHF

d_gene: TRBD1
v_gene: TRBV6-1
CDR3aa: CASSEAGTDLYEQYF

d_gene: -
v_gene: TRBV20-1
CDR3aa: CSARSGVRGSVETQYF

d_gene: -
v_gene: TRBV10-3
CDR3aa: CAISEWRESVEQYF

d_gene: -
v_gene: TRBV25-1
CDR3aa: CASSERGGQPQHF

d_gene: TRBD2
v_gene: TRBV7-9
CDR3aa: CASSSRTSGQETQYF

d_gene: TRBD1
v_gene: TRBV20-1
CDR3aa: CSAPGTGDHYEQYF